The T cell receptor (beta chain) described here comes from a study of metastatic and nonmetastatic thyroid tumors. The overall study: Across peripheral blood and tumor or nodule tissue samples taken from malignant and benign thyroid patients, the repertoires were compared with one another.

All patients were untreated before thyroid surgery. Ten or more counts support this clone. Original data processing: To classify distant metastasis in papillary thyroid cancer, a model was built from CDR3 differences across clinicopathological groups. TCRdb re-called the PCR reads via MiXCR. The V and J calls come from TCRdb's annotation, not from the publication. The data show approximately 40,000 clones, with 28% seen just once and almost 10% held by the top ten. Looked up from germline, CDR1 is SGHVS and CDR2 is FQNEAQ. Deletions cut 2 bases from V and 5 bases from J, with 12 bases between. The CDR3 is 15 residues long.

Input material: blood. This chain uses TRBV7-8 with TRBJ1-4, with a possible D match to TRBD1 (5 bases). The receptor was isolated from a male donor with papillary thyroid cancer or a benign thyroid nodule (not recorded which). Some clones in this sample may be carry-over from other donors' samples. CDR3 residues: CASSLMNRGNEKLFF. CDR3 DNA sequence: TGTGCCAGCAGCTTAATGAACCGGGGCAATGAAAAACTGTTTTTT.